This TCR beta chain appears in the sequencing data of a study of T cell changes during pregnancy in multiple sclerosis. The germline gives CDR1 SGHDT, CDR2 YYEEEE. The CDR3 spans 14 residues. The V and J ends lost 2 bases and 4 bases respectively, with 12 bases between them. Produced via immunoSEQ multiplex PCR; TCRdb's table is partial and in-frame only. The sample lists approximately 47,000 clones; about 90% were seen once. This sequence originates from a female donor with multiple sclerosis, enrolled in a pregnancy study. The specimen comprised peripheral blood, sampled in the first trimester of pregnancy. The chain has TRBV5-6 and TRBJ1-2; no definite D call. The CDR3 nucleotides are TGTGCCAGCAGCTTTCAAGCGGTGGTCTATGGCTACACCTTC. This translates into CASSFQAVVYGYTF. The variable domain in full, completed from reference TRBV5-6 and TRBJ1-2, reads DAGVTQSPTHLIKTRGQQVTLRCSPKSGHDTVSWYQQALGQGPQFIFQYYEEEERQRGNFPDRFSGHQFPNYSSELNVNALLLGDSALYLCASSFQAVVYGYTFGSGTRLTVV.